Each of the 28 T cell receptor beta chains below was sequenced from the same sample in a study of cytomegalovirus exposure and HLA in healthy donors. The PCR made use of 60 Vbeta and 13 Jbeta primers. Method: immunoSEQ multiplex PCR; TCRdb's copy keeps in-frame clones and lacks some. The repertoire holds about 160,000 clones, with 84% as singletons. Sequencing was done on a sample of PBMCs. The receptors here all came from a man aged 30 to 45 in good health and CMV-seronegative.

The J gene is TRBJ1-4, the V gene TRBV30; D remains ambiguous. The V end was cut by 0 bases, the J end by 2 bases, with 7 bases between. Germline assignment: CDR1 GTSNPN and CDR2 SVGIG (reference sequence). The CDR3 sequence is 14 residues long. The CDR3 coding sequence is TGTGCCTGGAGTGTACGGGTTACTAATGAAAAACTGTTTTTT. Translated: CAWSVRVTNEKLFF.

The CDR3 DNA reads as TGTGCCAGTAGTATTATTGCGATCACCCTAGCCAAAAACATTCAGTACTTC. Translated, it gives CASSIIAITLAKNIQYF. The chain is built from TRBV19 and TRBJ2-4, with D unclear. Germline assignment: CDR1 LNHDA and CDR2 SQIVND (reference sequence). V lost 3 bases, J lost 0 bases, and 15 bases lay in between. The CDR3 covers 17 residues.

This rearrangement joins TRBV14 to TRBJ1-1; D is undetermined. CDR1 and CDR2 from the germline V gene are SGHDN and FVKESK. This CDR3 region has 17 residues. Trimming left V 1 base short and J 2 bases short, with 17 bases between. The CDR3 spells CASSQVSWAHPNTEAFF. The CDR3 DNA follows: TGTGCCAGCAGCCAAGTTTCTTGGGCGCACCCAAACACTGAAGCTTTCTTT.

The chain combines TRBV11-2 with TRBJ2-3; D may be TRBD1 (6 bases). V lost 4 bases and J 1 base, leaving 15 bases between the germline ends. This CDR3 contains 16 residues. Germline V CDR1 and CDR2: SGHAT, FQNNGV. The CDR3 here is CASSSDSFIGTDTQYF. CDR3 bases: TGTGCCAGCAGCTCGGACAGTTTTATAGGCACAGATACGCAGTATTTT.

The chain links TRBV19 to TRBJ2-7; D might be TRBD1 (6 bases). The CDR3 is made up of 16 amino acids. Germline-derived CDR1 and CDR2 are LNHDA and SQIVND (reference sequence). V was cut by 2 bases and J by 6 bases, with 20 bases left in between. CDR3 protein: CASSINSPGQGLEQYF. The CDR3 coding sequence is TGTGCCAGTAGTATAAACTCTCCCGGGCAGGGGCTCGAGCAGTACTTC.

This clone was recorded once. The J gene is TRBJ1-1, the V gene TRBV7-2; 9 bases map to TRBD1. J gave up 8 bases and V 5 bases, and 6 bases lay outside the gene matches. CDR3 length: 13 residues. CDR1 is SGHTA and CDR2 is FQGNSA in the germline V gene. The CDR3, as DNA: TGTGCCAGCAGCATTAGCGGGACAGGGGAAGCTTTCTTT. It codes for CASSISGTGEAFF.

V usage is TRBV19 and J usage is TRBJ1-5; 10 bases match TRBD1. Germline V gene lookup returns CDR1 LNHDA and CDR2 SQIVND (reference sequence). The V and J ends lost 4 bases and 4 bases, in that order; junction bases with no gene match: 7. There are 16 residues in the CDR3. CDR3 loop: CASSKTGGSKNQPQHF. CDR3 bases: TGTGCCAGTAGTAAGACAGGGGGCAGTAAGAATCAGCCCCAGCATTTT.

There are a few counts of this clone. This sequence joins TRBV18 and TRBJ2-5; 9 bases match TRBD1. V dropped 3 bases and J dropped 4; count of bases not matched to a gene: 3. The CDR3 has 14 amino acids. From germline, CDR1 is KGHSH and CDR2 LQKENI. CDR3 DNA: TGTGCCAGCTCACCCTCGGACAGGGGAGAGACCCAGTACTTC. Encoded protein: CASSPSDRGETQYF. Filled out from reference TRBV18 and TRBJ2-5, the complete variable domain reads NAGVMQNPRHLVRRRGQEARLRCSPMKGHSHVYWYRQLPEEGLKFMVYLQKENIIDESGMPKERFSAEFPKEGPSILRIQQVVRGDSAAYFCASSPSDRGETQYFGPGTRLLVL.

The rearrangement joins TRBV14 to TRBJ2-1, with TRBD2 identical over 13 bases. The trim removed 4 bases at V and 3 bases at J, leaving 6 bases unmatched. Germline V gene lookup returns CDR1 SGHDN and CDR2 FVKESK. The CDR3 sequence is 17 residues long. The CDR3 bases are TGTGCCAGCAGCCCTCATAGGACTAGCGGGAGCTACAATGAGCAGTTCTTC. Translating it yields CASSPHRTSGSYNEQFF.

This clone was seen just once. The gene calls are TRBV5-6 and TRBJ1-1, with 7 bases matching TRBD1. Per germline, CDR1 SGHDT and CDR2 YYEEEE. The CDR3 extends over 15 amino acids. The V segment lost 2 bases and the J segment 1 base; nucleotides outside the gene matches: 5. CDR3 DNA: TGTGCCAGCAGCTTCGACAGGGACGAGAACACTGAAGCTTTCTTT. Protein: CASSFDRDENTEAFF.

V usage is TRBV6-1 and J usage is TRBJ1-2; 7 nucleotides line up with TRBD1. Trimming took 3 bases from V and 1 from J; bases not matched to a gene: 11. CDR3 length: 17 residues. Germline V gene sequence: CDR1 MNHNS, CDR2 SASEGT. CDR3 nucleotide sequence: TGTGCCAGCAGTGACCGACCGACAGGGATGAGTAACTATGGCTACACCTTC. As protein: CASSDRPTGMSNYGYTF.

This clone has only a few counts. The chain uses TRBV4-2 and TRBJ2-1; no reliable D call. The CDR3 length is 13 residues. With 1 base removed from V and 10 bases from J, the gap between germline ends came to 11 bases. Germline CDR1 and CDR2: LGHNA and YNFKEQ. Here the CDR3 reads CASSQAVSTEQFF. DNA for the CDR3: TGTGCCAGCAGCCAAGCGGTTTCTACGGAGCAGTTCTTC.

This chain uses TRBV27 with TRBJ2-7; the match to TRBD1 covers 9 bases. Germline V gene lookup returns CDR1 MNHEY and CDR2 SMNVEV (reference sequence). There are 14 residues in the CDR3. Trimming removed 8 bases from V and 7 bases from J; junction bases left unmatched: 12. The CDR3 loop reads CASHPGTGSFEQYF. The CDR3 nucleotides are TGTGCCAGCCACCCGGGGACAGGGTCTTTTGAGCAGTACTTC.

This chain joins TRBV14 and TRBJ2-2; 8 bases line up with TRBD1. CDR1 is SGHDN and CDR2 is FVKESK in the germline V gene. The V gene end was trimmed by 4 bases and the J gene end by 1 base; junction bases not matched to a gene: 2. CDR3 length: 15 amino acids. The CDR3 region has the DNA TGTGCCAGCAGCCGGGACAGGCGGAACACCGGGGAGCTGTTTTTT. Translating gives CASSRDRRNTGELFF.

This chain links TRBV28 with TRBJ1-2, with D perhaps TRBD1 (6 bases). CDR3 length equals 16 residues. Per the germline V gene, CDR1 is MDHEN and CDR2 is SYDVKM. Trimming left V 3 bases short and J 3 bases short, with 17 bases between. The CDR3 loop reads CASSFPTNRADYGYTF. The CDR3 bases are TGTGCCAGCAGTTTCCCTACAAACAGGGCCGACTATGGCTACACCTTC.

This chain joins TRBV29-1 and TRBJ1-2; maybe TRBD1 (5 bases). Germline CDR1 SQVTM, CDR2 ANQGSEA. V was cut by 6 bases and J by 4 bases, with 18 bases left in between. The length of the CDR3 is 14 residues. The CDR3 nucleotides read TGCAGCGTCCCTGACGGGGGAGGGACCTATGGCTACACCTTC. Its protein product is CSVPDGGGTYGYTF.

V gene TRBV27 combines with J gene TRBJ2-2; D is perhaps TRBD1 (6 bases). CDR1 is MNHEY, CDR2 SMNVEV, per germline (reference sequence). V gave up 10 bases and J gave up 6 bases, with 18 bases separating them. The CDR3 consists of 14 residues. The CDR3 nucleotides are TGTGCCACCGGAGTTAACAGGGAAGCCGGGGAGCTGTTTTTT. Translating gives CATGVNREAGELFF.

This chain links TRBV9 with TRBJ2-2; 8 positions match TRBD1. J was trimmed by 1 base and V by 2 bases; bases with no gene match: 1. Germline values: CDR1 SGDLS, CDR2 YYNGEE. The CDR3 is 15 residues long. In DNA, the CDR3 is TGTGCCAGCAGCGTGGGACAGGTGAACACCGGGGAGCTGTTTTTT. It codes for CASSVGQVNTGELFF.

This sequence joins TRBV27 and TRBJ2-6; 7 bases fit TRBD1. V shed 5 bases, J shed 3 bases, and the junction held 4 bases outside the gene matches. The germline gives CDR1 MNHEY, CDR2 SMNVEV (reference sequence). This CDR3 region has 15 residues. CDR3 sequence: CASSPGTVGANVLTF. CDR3 DNA: TGTGCCAGCAGTCCCGGGACAGTTGGGGCCAACGTCCTGACTTTC.

The chain links TRBV7-9 to TRBJ1-5; D might be TRBD1 (5 bases). Between the trimmed V and J ends, which lost 0 bases and 8 bases, there was a span of 20 bases. Germline V gene data show CDR1 as SEHNR and CDR2 as FQNEAQ (reference sequence). This CDR3 has 17 residues. CDR3: CASSLARGFDLEEPQHF. The CDR3 nucleotides are TGTGCCAGCAGCTTAGCCCGGGGGTTCGACCTCGAGGAGCCCCAGCATTTT.

The chain employs TRBV20-1 and TRBJ2-5; D remains unclear. Germline CDR1 DFQATT, CDR2 SNEGSKA (reference sequence). The CDR3 runs to 9 residues. Trimming removed 6 bases at V and 5 bases at J, with 4 bases between. The CDR3 region has the DNA TGCAGTGCCCCGGAGACCCAGTACTTC. Translation: CSAPETQYF.

The sample holds a few counts of this clone. The genes are TRBV6-6 and TRBJ2-1; 10 nucleotides match TRBD1. In germline, CDR1 is MNHNY, CDR2 SVGAGI (reference sequence). The CDR3 has 14 amino acids. The trim removed 6 bases at V and 7 bases at J, leaving 6 bases unmatched. CDR3 residues: CASSRQGAGNEQFF. The CDR3 DNA reads TGTGCCAGCAGCCGACAGGGGGCGGGGAATGAGCAGTTCTTC.

This clone has just one count. CDR3 residues: CASSWTGGLETQYF. Written as DNA, the CDR3 is TGTGCCAGCAGTTGGACAGGGGGCTTGGAGACCCAGTACTTC. V gene TRBV6-5 combines with J gene TRBJ2-5; 11 bases are shared with TRBD1. V gave up 4 bases and J gave up 5 bases; unmatched junction bases: 3. Germline V gene data show CDR1 as MNHEY and CDR2 as SVGAGI. The CDR3 loop spans 14 amino acids.

This clone came up a few times. This chain connects TRBV6-1 to TRBJ2-5; TRBD1 matches at 8 bases. Unmatched junction bases numbered 6, after V lost 1 base and J lost 5 bases. This CDR3 is built from 15 residues. CDR1 and CDR2 (germline): MNHNS, SASEGT. CDR3 amino acids: CASSEGTGIGETQYF. The CDR3 DNA is TGTGCCAGCAGTGAAGGGACAGGGATAGGGGAGACCCAGTACTTC.

The genes are TRBV18 and TRBJ1-1; TRBD1 matches at 9 bases. Germline V gene data show CDR1 as KGHSH and CDR2 as LQKENI. This CDR3 region has 17 residues. J was trimmed by 0 bases and V by 2 bases; bases with no gene match: 7. CDR3 in amino acids: CASSPGQGLRMNTEAFF. The DNA for the CDR3 is TGTGCCAGCTCACCAGGACAGGGGTTGCGAATGAACACTGAAGCTTTCTTT.

The V and J genes are TRBV5-1 and TRBJ2-7; TRBD2 matches 9 bases. Unmatched junction bases numbered 7, after V lost 2 bases and J lost 1 base. In germline, CDR1 is SGHRS, CDR2 YFSETQ. The CDR3 contains 16 residues. The CDR3 loop reads CASSFDSAGGSYEQYF. In DNA form, the CDR3 reads TGCGCCAGCAGCTTCGATTCTGCGGGAGGGTCCTACGAGCAGTACTTC.

This chain uses TRBV7-6 with TRBJ1-3; tentatively, D is TRBD1 (6 bases). The CDR3 spans 14 residues. Germline CDR1 SGHVS, CDR2 FNYEAQ. Trimming removed 5 bases from V and 0 bases from J, with 8 bases in between. CDR3 sequence: CASSLQGSGNTIYF. The DNA of the CDR3 is TGTGCCAGCAGCCTACAGGGCTCTGGAAACACCATATATTTT.

The chain carries TRBV19 and TRBJ1-2; D ambiguous. Germline CDR1 reads LNHDA; CDR2 reads SQIVND (reference sequence). This CDR3 has 14 amino acids. The V and J ends lost 0 bases and 4 bases respectively, with 9 bases between them. For the CDR3, the DNA is TGTGCCAGTAGTATAGACAGATTGTCCTATGGCTACACCTTC. Residues: CASSIDRLSYGYTF.